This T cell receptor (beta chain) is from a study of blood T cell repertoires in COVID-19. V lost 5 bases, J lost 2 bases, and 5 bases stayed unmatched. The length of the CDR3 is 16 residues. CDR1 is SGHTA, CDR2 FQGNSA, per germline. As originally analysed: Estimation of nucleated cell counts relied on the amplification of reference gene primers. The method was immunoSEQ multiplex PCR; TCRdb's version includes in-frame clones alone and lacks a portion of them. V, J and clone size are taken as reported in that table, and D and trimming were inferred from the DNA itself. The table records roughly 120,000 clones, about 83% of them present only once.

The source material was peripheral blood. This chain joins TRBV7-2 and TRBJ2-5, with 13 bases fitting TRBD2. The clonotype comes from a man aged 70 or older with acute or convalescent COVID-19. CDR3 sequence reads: CASSLSGLAGQETQYF. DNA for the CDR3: TGTGCCAGCAGCCTATCGGGACTAGCGGGGCAAGAGACCCAGTACTTC.